The source of this T cell receptor (beta chain) is a study of cytomegalovirus exposure and HLA in healthy donors. With 60 Vbeta and 13 Jbeta primers, the PCR was carried out. TCRdb's table, derived via immunoSEQ multiplex PCR, lists solely in-frame clones and lacks some. The data contain about 160,000 clones, roughly 71% of them singletons. On this clone itself: Its antigen is still unknown.

Unmatched junction bases numbered 7, after V lost 2 bases and J lost 2 bases. The CDR3 has 17 residues. Germline V gene data show CDR1 as SGHDT and CDR2 as YYEEEE. Findings of the study overall: Cytomegalovirus-associated TCR beta chains were listed, numbering over 150.

Sequences were obtained from PBMCs. This TCR derives from a male donor in good health and CMV-seropositive. The V call is TRBV5-6, the J call TRBJ2-5; 12 bases are shared with TRBD2. The CDR3 bases are TGTGCCAGCAGCTTCGAAAGACTAGCGGGGGCTCAAGAGACCCAGTACTTC. Translated: CASSFERLAGAQETQYF.